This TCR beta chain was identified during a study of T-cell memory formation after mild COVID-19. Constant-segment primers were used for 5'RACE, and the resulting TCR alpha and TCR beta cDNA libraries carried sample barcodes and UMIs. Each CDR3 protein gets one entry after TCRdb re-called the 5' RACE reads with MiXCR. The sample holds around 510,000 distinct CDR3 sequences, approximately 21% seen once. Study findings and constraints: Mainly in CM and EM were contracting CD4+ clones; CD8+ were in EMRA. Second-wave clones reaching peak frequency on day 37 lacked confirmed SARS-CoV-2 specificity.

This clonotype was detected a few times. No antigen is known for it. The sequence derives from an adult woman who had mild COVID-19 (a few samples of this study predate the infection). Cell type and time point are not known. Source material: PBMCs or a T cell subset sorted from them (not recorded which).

The CDR3 nucleotides are TGTGCCACCAGTGGAGGTCTAGCGGGACTTAGGAACACCGGGGAGCTGTTTTTT. Translating it yields CATSGGLAGLRNTGELFF. The rearrangement links TRBV24-1 to TRBJ2-2; 9 bases map to TRBD2. Looked up from germline, CDR1 is KGHDR and CDR2 is SFDVKD. The CDR3 runs 18 residues. V dropped 5 bases and J dropped 1; count of bases not matched to a gene: 10.